Shown below are 13 T cell receptor beta chains from a single sample sequenced in a study of CD8+ T cells in alopecia areata. Sequencing templates came from extracted RNA that was reverse transcribed into cDNA. Clones were sequenced by immunoSEQ multiplex PCR, and TCRdb holds only the in-frame ones, with some missing. The sample includes some 30,000 clones, roughly 60% of them seen just once. Sequencing input: NKG2D-high CD8+ T cells sorted from blood. These receptors were collected from a human donor with alopecia areata.

The chain couples TRBV7-6 to TRBJ2-7; D ambiguous. Trimming shortened V by 1 base and J by 2 bases, and 12 bases separated the two germline ends. This CDR3 is built from 15 residues. The germline gives CDR1 SGHVS, CDR2 FNYEAQ. The CDR3 region is CASSLGPAITYEQYF. The CDR3 nucleotides are TGTGCCAGCAGCTTAGGGCCAGCTATAACCTACGAGCAGTACTTC.

This chain connects TRBV30 to TRBJ2-2, with 10 bases that match TRBD2. Per the germline V gene, CDR1 is GTSNPN and CDR2 is SVGIG (reference sequence). V lost 3 bases and J lost 2; bases outside the gene matches: 6. This CDR3 has 16 residues. DNA for the CDR3: TGTGCCTGGAGAGGGCTAGCGGGAGTAAACACCGGGGAGCTGTTTTTT. It encodes CAWRGLAGVNTGELFF.

The chain employs TRBV5-1 and TRBJ2-7, with TRBD2 identical over 9 bases. The CDR3 runs 15 residues. Trimming removed 2 bases from V and 1 base from J; junction bases left unmatched: 4. Germline V CDR1 and CDR2: SGHRS, YFSETQ. The CDR3 DNA reads TGCGCCAGCAGCTTTTCTAGCGGGGTTTCCTACGAGCAGTACTTC. It encodes CASSFSSGVSYEQYF.

Regarding this clone: The junction does not match germline at one end; this may be a read error. The chain combines TRBV28 with TRBJ2-1; unclear D gene. The V gene's germline CDR1 is MDHEN and CDR2 SYDVKM. The CDR3 consists of 12 residues. The CDR3 region is CASCLYFDEQFF. Here the CDR3 DNA reads TGTGCCAGCTGTTTGTACTTCGATGAGCAGTTCTTC.

This clone showed up just a few times. The chain is built from TRBV9 and TRBJ1-5; 7 nucleotides agree with TRBD1. The germline V gene encodes CDR1 SGDLS and CDR2 YYNGEE. The CDR3 contains 17 residues. Trimming removed 3 bases from V and 5 bases from J; junction bases left unmatched: 14. The CDR3 DNA sequence: TGTGCCAGCAGCGCCGGGAGGGGCAGGGGGTTGGATCAGCCCCAGCATTTT. Protein product: CASSAGRGRGLDQPQHF.

This chain connects TRBV30 to TRBJ2-7; TRBD1 matches at 12 bases. V trimming: 5 bases; J trimming: 2 bases; junction bases outside the gene matches: 4. This CDR3 contains 14 residues. Germline CDR1 reads GTSNPN; CDR2 reads SVGIG (reference sequence). CDR3 in DNA: TGTGCCTGGCACGGGACAGGGGGCCCCTACGAGCAGTACTTC. This codes for CAWHGTGGPYEQYF.

This sequence joins TRBV4-3 and TRBJ2-3; 9 bases agree with TRBD2. This CDR3 is built from 17 residues. V shed 0 bases and J 2 bases; nucleotides not matched to a gene: 6. The germline V gene has CDR1 LGHNA and CDR2 YSLEER. The CDR3 spells CASSQDLVAGVTDTQYF. Written as DNA, the CDR3 is TGCGCCAGCAGCCAAGATTTGGTAGCGGGGGTCACAGATACGCAGTATTTT.

By frequency in the sample, this clone is medium-sized. The gene calls are TRBV28 and TRBJ1-2, with 7 bases fitting TRBD1. Germline V CDR1 and CDR2: MDHEN, SYDVKM. This CDR3 is built from 16 residues. V shed 5 bases and J 0 bases; nucleotides not matched to a gene: 9. DNA for the CDR3: TGTGCCAGCAGTACTTACAGGGGTCCCGCTAACTATGGCTACACCTTC. This translates into CASSTYRGPANYGYTF.

The V call is TRBV29-1, the J call TRBJ2-7; 9 nucleotides agree with TRBD2. CDR1 SQVTM and CDR2 ANQGSEA come from the germline V gene. This CDR3 contains 13 residues. J was trimmed by 3 bases and V by 7 bases; bases with no gene match: 7. The CDR3: CSAISGSFYEQYF. As DNA, the CDR3 is TGCAGCGCCATTAGCGGGAGCTTCTACGAGCAGTACTTC.

This sequence joins TRBV4-1 and TRBJ2-7, with D perhaps matching TRBD2 (5 bases). Germline CDR1 MGHRA, CDR2 YSYEKL. The V gene lost 3 bases and the J gene lost 6 bases, with 15 bases spanning the gap. The CDR3 is 14 amino acids. In DNA form, the CDR3 reads TGCGCCAGCAGCCAGGCGGGTAGCTCCCGCGAGCAGTACTTC. This translates into CASSQAGSSREQYF.

The rearrangement uses TRBV5-4 and TRBJ2-7, with 8 nucleotides matching TRBD1. V lost 2 bases and J lost 4; bases outside the gene matches: 5. The CDR3 is made up of 14 amino acids. Germline loops: CDR1 SGHNT, CDR2 YYREEE (reference sequence). The CDR3 sequence is CASSFGTGGYEQYF. The CDR3 region has the DNA TGTGCCAGCAGCTTCGGTACAGGGGGGTACGAGCAGTACTTC.

The chain employs TRBV10-3 and TRBJ2-2; D is ambiguous. Germline V gene lookup returns CDR1 ENHRY and CDR2 SYGVKD. Trimming stripped 5 bases from V and 2 bases from J, with 6 bases between. The CDR3 is made up of 13 amino acids. The chain's CDR3 is CAISSPNTGELFF. CDR3 sequence (DNA): TGTGCCATCAGTTCTCCAAACACCGGGGAGCTGTTTTTT.

The CDR3 nucleotides are TGCAGCGTTGAATCGGGGGCCGGGGAGCTGTTTTTT. This gives the protein CSVESGAGELFF. The chain combines TRBV29-1 with TRBJ2-2, with a possible D match to TRBD2 (6 bases). This CDR3 spans 12 amino acids. Trimming took off 2 bases at V and 6 bases at J, with 7 bases between the two ends. Germline CDR1 is SQVTM and CDR2 is ANQGSEA.